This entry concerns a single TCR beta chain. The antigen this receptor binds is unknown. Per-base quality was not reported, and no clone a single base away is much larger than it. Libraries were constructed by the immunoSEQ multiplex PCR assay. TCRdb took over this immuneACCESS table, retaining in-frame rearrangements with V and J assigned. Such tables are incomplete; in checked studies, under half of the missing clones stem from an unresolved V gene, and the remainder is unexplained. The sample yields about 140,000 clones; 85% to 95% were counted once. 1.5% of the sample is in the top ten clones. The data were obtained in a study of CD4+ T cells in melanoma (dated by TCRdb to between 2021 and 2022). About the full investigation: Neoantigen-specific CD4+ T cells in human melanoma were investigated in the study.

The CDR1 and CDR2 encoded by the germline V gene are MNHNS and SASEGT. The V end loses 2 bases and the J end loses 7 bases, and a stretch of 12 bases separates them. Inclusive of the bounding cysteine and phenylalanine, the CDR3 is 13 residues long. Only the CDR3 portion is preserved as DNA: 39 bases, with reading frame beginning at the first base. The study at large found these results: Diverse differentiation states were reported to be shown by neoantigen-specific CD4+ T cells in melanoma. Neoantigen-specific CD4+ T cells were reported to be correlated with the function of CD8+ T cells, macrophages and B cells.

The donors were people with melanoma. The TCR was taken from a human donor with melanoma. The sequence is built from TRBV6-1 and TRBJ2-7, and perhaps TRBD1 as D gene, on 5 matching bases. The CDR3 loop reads CASSEQTAEEQYF. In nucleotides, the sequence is TGTGCCAGCAGTGAACAGACAGCAGAAGAGCAGTACTTC.